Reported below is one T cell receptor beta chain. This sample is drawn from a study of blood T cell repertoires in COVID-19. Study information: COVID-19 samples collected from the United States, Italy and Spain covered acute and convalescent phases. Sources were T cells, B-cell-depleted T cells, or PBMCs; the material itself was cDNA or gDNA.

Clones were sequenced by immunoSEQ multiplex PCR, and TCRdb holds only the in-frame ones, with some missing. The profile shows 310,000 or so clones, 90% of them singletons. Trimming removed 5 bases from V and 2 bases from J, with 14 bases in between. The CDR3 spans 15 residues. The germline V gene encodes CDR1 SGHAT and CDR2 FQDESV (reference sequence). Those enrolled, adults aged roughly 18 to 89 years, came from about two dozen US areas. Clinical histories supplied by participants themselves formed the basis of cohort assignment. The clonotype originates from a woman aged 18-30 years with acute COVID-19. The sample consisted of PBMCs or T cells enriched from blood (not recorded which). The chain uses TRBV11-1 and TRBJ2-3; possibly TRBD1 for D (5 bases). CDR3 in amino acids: CASSARWGSTDTQYF. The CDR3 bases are TGTGCCAGCAGCGCCAGGTGGGGCTCCACAGATACGCAGTATTTT.